A single T cell receptor beta chain is shown here with its context. Its target is unknown. V gave up 5 bases and J gave up 7 bases; unmatched junction bases: 8. This CDR3 comprises 15 residues. Germline V lookup: CDR1 SGHDT, CDR2 YYEEEE. This specimen comes from a study of T cell responses to AZD1222 COVID-19 vaccine. Study-level points and caveats: Compared with day 0, the breadth and depth of the Spike-specific TCR repertoire rose significantly after two doses of AZD1222. Baseline seropositives among AZD1222 recipients totaled only 5 to 7. Clonal diversity was possibly underestimated, and the donors were mostly white British, with more females. The span of vaccine-associated CD4 TCRs extended across spike, with dominance at 160-218 and 743-854.

Data came from immunoSEQ multiplex PCR; TCRdb stores just in-frame clones and leaves some out. The sample lists around 150,000 clones; around 92% were seen once. The sequence derives from an adult who received the AZD1222 COVID-19 vaccine. The sequences come from peripheral blood, collected 28 days after the second AZD1222 dose. The chain has TRBV5-6 and TRBJ2-3, with TRBD2 matching over 12 bases. The CDR3 region is CASSFLAGGKYTQYF. As DNA, the CDR3 is TGTGCCAGCAGTTTCCTAGCGGGAGGGAAATATACGCAGTATTTT.